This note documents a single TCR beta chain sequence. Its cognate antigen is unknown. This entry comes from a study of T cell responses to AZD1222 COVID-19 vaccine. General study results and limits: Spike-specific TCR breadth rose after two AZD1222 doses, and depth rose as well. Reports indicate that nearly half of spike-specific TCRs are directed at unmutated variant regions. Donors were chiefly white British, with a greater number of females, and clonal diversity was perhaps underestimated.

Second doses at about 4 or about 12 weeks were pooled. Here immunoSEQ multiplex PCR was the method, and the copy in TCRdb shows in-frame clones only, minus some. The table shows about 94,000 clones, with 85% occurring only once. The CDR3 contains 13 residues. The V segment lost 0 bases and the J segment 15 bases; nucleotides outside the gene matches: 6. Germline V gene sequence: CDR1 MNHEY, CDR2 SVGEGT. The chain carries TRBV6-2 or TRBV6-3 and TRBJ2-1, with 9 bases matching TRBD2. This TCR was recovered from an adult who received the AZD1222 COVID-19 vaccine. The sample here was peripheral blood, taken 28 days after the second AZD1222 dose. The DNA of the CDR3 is TGTGCCAGCAGTTACTCCCGGCGGGAGGGGCCGTTCTTC. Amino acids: CASSYSRREGPFF.